These T cell receptor beta chains were read from a single sample in a study of T cells expressing NK-cell markers. TCRdb derives one entry per CDR3 protein from the 5' RACE reads, leaving out DNA. Its table lists more than 400,000 distinct CDR3 sequences. Sequenced: blood T cells: a sorted CD56 or NKG2C T cell subset, CD4+ or CD8+ T cells, or bulk PBMC T cells (not recorded which). Receptor source: a woman aged 18 to 75 in good health. Each CDR3 is given with its conserved first and last residue.

j_call v_call cdr3_length cdr3_aa
TRBJ2-7 TRBV7-2 14 CASSPGGTFYEQYF
TRBJ2-7 TRBV7-8 12 CASRSGTQKQYF
TRBJ2-3 TRBV4-2 17 CASSQDSSGGPTDTQYF
TRBJ2-1 TRBV20-1 14 CSARETRAYNEQFF
TRBJ2-1 TRBV12-3/TRBV12-4 15 CASSPGQSSYSEQFF
TRBJ2-3 TRBV7-3 13 CASSLTGADTQYF
TRBJ1-1 TRBV2 14 CASSELTGATEAFF
TRBJ2-2 TRBV20-1 14 CSARDWGGTGELFF
TRBJ1-2 TRBV7-2 15 CASSYRDRVYYGYTF
TRBJ1-1 TRBV6-2/TRBV6-3 13 CASRDYMNTEAFF
TRBJ1-1 TRBV20-1 12 CSARPWGTEAFF
TRBJ2-7 TRBV29-1 15 CSVEGGLAGEIEQYF
TRBJ1-2 TRBV29-1 11 CSVELYNGYTF
TRBJ1-1 TRBV2 14 CASARDRGIPEAFF
TRBJ1-5 TRBV30 16 CAWTGTGGAGNQPQHF
TRBJ2-3 TRBV9 14 CASSVVVKGDTQYF
TRBJ2-1 TRBV7-3 14 CASSFLAGFNEQFF
TRBJ1-6 TRBV12-3/TRBV12-4 16 CASGRTLSSYNSPLHF
TRBJ2-7 TRBV5-8 14 CASSLVTHSYEQYF
TRBJ2-1 TRBV29-1 16 CSVETLAARTYNEQFF
TRBJ2-1 TRBV5-4 15 CASRMATSSYNEQFF
TRBJ2-5 TRBV5-1 15 CASSLARGGQETQYF
TRBJ1-2 TRBV7-2 13 CASSRGGLHGYTF
TRBJ2-4 TRBV5-1 15 CASSNGTSPKNIQYF
TRBJ1-2 TRBV3-1 15 CASSHLPGTSYGYTF
TRBJ2-3 TRBV5-1 15 CASRAQNRGTDTQYF
TRBJ2-1 TRBV7-9 16 CASSSPGQGKYNEQFF
TRBJ2-3 TRBV12-3/TRBV12-4 18 CASSGARWTSGSTDTQYF
TRBJ2-5 TRBV6-2/TRBV6-3 13 CASSRLFAETQYF
TRBJ2-7 TRBV28 17 CASSFSGLAGRTYEQYF
TRBJ2-1 TRBV6-2/TRBV6-3 16 CASRSSRDRAINEQFF
TRBJ1-1 TRBV29-1 16 CSAHLGTGSMNTEAFF
TRBJ2-3 TRBV30 13 CAWSGWSPDTQYF
TRBJ1-3 TRBV12-3/TRBV12-4 12 CAVGGPGNTIYF
TRBJ2-2 TRBV12-3/TRBV12-4 15 CASSRGTGGTGELFF
TRBJ1-2 TRBV20-1 13 CSAGASANYGYTF
TRBJ2-1 TRBV4-2 16 CASSQEERDSGDEQFF
TRBJ2-7 TRBV7-8 15 CASSPRPTVGYEQYF
TRBJ2-4 TRBV20-1 14 CSASAAWGSSIQYF
TRBJ2-2 TRBV29-1 14 CSVTRTPASGELFF
TRBJ2-1 TRBV15 15 CATSRGSIIGNEQFF
TRBJ2-7 TRBV14 16 CASSRSGRVGTYEQYF
TRBJ2-7 TRBV20-1 15 CSARKLEASSYEQYF
TRBJ1-1 TRBV7-9 14 CASSSRDRVTEAFF
TRBJ2-1 TRBV12-3/TRBV12-4 15 CASSFQGTAYNEQFF
TRBJ1-2 TRBV30 13 CAWSKTGNYGYTF